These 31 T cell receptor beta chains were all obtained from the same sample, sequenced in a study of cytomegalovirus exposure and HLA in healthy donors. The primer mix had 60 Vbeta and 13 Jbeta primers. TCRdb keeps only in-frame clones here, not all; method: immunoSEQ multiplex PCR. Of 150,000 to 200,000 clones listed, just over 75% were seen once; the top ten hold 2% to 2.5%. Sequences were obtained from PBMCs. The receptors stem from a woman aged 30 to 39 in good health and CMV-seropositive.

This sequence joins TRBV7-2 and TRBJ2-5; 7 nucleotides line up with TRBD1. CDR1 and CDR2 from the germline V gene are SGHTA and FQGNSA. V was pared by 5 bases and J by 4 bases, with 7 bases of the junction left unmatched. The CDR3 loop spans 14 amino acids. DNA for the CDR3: TGTGCCAGCAGCCTCGGACAGGCGGGAGAGACCCAGTACTTC. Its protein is CASSLGQAGETQYF. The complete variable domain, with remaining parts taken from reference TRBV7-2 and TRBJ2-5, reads GAGVSQSPSNKVTEKGKDVELRCDPISGHTALYWYRQSLGQGLEFLIYFQGNSAPDKSGLPSDRFSAERTGGSVSTLTIQRTQQEDSAVYLCASSLGQAGETQYFGPGTRLLVL.

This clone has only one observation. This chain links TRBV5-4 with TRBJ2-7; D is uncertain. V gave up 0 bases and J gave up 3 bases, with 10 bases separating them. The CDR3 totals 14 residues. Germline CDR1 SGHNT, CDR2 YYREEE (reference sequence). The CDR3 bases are TGTGCCAGCAGCTTGGCCCCCCGACTCTACGAGCAGTACTTC. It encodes CASSLAPRLYEQYF.

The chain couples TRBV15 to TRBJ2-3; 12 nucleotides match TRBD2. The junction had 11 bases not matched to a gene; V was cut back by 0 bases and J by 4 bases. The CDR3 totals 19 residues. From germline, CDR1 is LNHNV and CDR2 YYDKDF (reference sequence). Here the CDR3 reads CATSRDLRASGREADTQYF. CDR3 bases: TGTGCCACCAGCAGAGATTTGCGTGCTAGCGGGAGGGAAGCAGATACGCAGTATTTT.

CDR3 residues: CASSKSSSERSDRVTTEQYF. For the CDR3, the DNA is TGTGCCAGCAGCAAATCCAGCTCCGAAAGAAGCGACAGGGTAACGACCGAGCAGTACTTC. The chain couples TRBV21-1 to TRBJ2-7; TRBD1, the table's D call, was not compared with the DNA. TRBV21-1 is shown as a pseudogene. The CDR3 has 20 residues.

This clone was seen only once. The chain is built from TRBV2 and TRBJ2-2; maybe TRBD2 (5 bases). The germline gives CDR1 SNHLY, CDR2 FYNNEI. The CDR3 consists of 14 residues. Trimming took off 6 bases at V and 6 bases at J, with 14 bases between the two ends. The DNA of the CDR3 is TGTGCCAGCAGCCGGACTTTCCTGTCCGGGGAGCTGTTTTTT. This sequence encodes CASSRTFLSGELFF. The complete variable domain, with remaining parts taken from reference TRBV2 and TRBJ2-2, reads EPEVTQTPSHQVTQMGQEVILRCVPISNHLYFYWYRQILGQKVEFLVSFYNNEISEKSEIFDDQFSVERPDGSNFTLKIRSTKLEDSAMYFCASSRTFLSGELFFGEGSRLTVL.

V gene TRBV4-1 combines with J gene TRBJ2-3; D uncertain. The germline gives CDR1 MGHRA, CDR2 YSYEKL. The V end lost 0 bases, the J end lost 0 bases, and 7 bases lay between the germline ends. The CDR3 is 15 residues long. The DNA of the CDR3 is TGCGCCAGCAGCCAAGATCCCGTTAGCACAGATACGCAGTATTTT. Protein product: CASSQDPVSTDTQYF.

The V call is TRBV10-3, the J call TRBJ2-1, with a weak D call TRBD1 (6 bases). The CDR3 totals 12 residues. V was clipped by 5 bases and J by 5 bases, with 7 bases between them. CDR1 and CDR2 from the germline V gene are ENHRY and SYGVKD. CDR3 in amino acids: CAISSGDNEQFF. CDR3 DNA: TGTGCCATCAGTTCAGGGGACAATGAGCAGTTCTTC.

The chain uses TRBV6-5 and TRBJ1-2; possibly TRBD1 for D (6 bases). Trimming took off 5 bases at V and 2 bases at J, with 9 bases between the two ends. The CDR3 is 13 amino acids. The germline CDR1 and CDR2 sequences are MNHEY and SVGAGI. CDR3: CASSRQGNYGYTF. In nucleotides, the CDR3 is TGTGCCAGCAGTCGGCAGGGGAACTATGGCTACACCTTC.

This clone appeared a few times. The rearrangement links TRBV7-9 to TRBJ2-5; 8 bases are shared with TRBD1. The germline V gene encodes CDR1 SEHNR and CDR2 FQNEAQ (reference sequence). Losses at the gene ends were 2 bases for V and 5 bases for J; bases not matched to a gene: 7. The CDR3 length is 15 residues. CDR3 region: CASSLTGRGRETQYF. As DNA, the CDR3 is TGTGCCAGCAGCTTAACGGGCAGGGGGCGGGAGACCCAGTACTTC.

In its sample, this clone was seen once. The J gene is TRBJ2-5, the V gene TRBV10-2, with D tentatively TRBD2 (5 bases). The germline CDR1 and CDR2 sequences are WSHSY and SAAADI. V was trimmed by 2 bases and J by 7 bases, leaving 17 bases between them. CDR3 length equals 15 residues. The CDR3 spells CASSEASGVGGTQYF. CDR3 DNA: TGCGCCAGCAGTGAGGCCAGCGGCGTTGGTGGGACCCAGTACTTC.

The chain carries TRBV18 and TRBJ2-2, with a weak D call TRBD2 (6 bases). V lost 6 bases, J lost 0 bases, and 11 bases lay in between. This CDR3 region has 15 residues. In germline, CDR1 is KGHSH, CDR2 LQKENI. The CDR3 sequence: CASSEAGTNTGELFF. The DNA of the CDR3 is TGTGCCAGCTCGGAGGCGGGGACGAACACCGGGGAGCTGTTTTTT.

In DNA, the CDR3 is TGTGCCAGCAGCGTCCAGGTGCGCAATCAGCCCCAGCATTTT. Amino acids: CASSVQVRNQPQHF. V is TRBV7-8 and J is TRBJ1-5, with D hard to call. This CDR3 has 14 residues. The V and J ends lost 5 bases and 2 bases respectively, with 10 bases between them. Germline V gene lookup returns CDR1 SGHVS and CDR2 FQNEAQ. Combining the CDR3 with reference TRBV7-8 and TRBJ1-5 gives the whole variable domain GAGVSQSPRYKVAKRGQDVALRCDPISGHVSLFWYQQALGQGPEFLTYFQNEAQLDKSGLPSDRFFAERPEGSVSTLKIQRTQQEDSAVYLCASSVQVRNQPQHFGDGTRLSIL.

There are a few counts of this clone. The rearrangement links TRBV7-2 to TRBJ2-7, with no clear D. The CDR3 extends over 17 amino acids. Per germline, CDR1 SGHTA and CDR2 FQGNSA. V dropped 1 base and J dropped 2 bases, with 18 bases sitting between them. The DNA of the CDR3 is TGTGCCAGCAGCTTAGGAGTCCTCGGCCGACTTACCTACGAGCAGTACTTC. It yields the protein CASSLGVLGRLTYEQYF.

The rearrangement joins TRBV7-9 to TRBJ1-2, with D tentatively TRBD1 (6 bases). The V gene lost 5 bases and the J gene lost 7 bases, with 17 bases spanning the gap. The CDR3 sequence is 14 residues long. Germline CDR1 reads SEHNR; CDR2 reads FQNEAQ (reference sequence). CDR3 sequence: CASSIQQGGSGYTF. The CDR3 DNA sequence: TGTGCCAGCAGCATCCAACAGGGTGGCAGTGGCTACACCTTC.

The CDR3 nucleotides read TGTGCCAGCGGGGAGCGGGGGGCCGGAGGGGAGCTGTTTTTT. This sequence encodes CASGERGAGGELFF. The chain carries TRBV13 and TRBJ2-2; TRBD2 matches 9 bases. Germline loops: CDR1 PRHDT, CDR2 FYEKMQ (reference sequence). The J segment lost 8 bases and the V segment lost 8 bases, leaving 9 bases of the junction unmatched. This CDR3 contains 14 residues.

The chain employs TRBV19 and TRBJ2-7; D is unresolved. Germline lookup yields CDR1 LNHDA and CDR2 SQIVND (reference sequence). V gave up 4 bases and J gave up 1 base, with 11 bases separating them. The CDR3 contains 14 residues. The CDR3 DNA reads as TGTGCCAGTAGTACCACAGCCGTTTCCTACGAGCAGTACTTC. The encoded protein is CASSTTAVSYEQYF.

CDR3 sequence: CASSATGSHQPQHF. CDR3 DNA: TGTGCCAGCAGTGCAACCGGGTCGCATCAGCCCCAGCATTTT. The chain combines TRBV6-1 with TRBJ1-5; D ambiguous. The V gene's germline CDR1 is MNHNS and CDR2 SASEGT. Trimming stripped 4 bases from V and 5 bases from J, with 12 bases between. The CDR3 runs to 14 residues.

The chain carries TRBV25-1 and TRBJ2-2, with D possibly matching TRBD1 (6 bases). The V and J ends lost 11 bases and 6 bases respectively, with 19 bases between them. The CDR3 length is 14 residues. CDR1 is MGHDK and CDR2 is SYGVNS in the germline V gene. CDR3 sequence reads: CAVGAGEGAGELFF. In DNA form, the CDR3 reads TGTGCCGTTGGGGCAGGGGAAGGGGCCGGGGAGCTGTTTTTT.

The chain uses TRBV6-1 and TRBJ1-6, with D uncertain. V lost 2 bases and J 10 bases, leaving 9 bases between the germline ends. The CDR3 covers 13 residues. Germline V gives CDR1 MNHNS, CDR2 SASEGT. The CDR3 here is CASSESESSPLHF. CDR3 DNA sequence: TGTGCCAGCAGTGAATCGGAGAGCTCACCCCTCCACTTT.

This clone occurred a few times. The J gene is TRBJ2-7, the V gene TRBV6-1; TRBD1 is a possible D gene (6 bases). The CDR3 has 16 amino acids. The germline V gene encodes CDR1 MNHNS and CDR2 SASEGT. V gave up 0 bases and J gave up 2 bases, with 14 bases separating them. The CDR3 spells CASSEAWGPGTYEQYF. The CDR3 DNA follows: TGTGCCAGCAGTGAAGCTTGGGGGCCAGGTACCTACGAGCAGTACTTC.

The CDR3 region has the DNA TGTGCCAGCAGCAGGGGACAGGCGGATGAAGCTTTCTTT. Its translation is CASSRGQADEAFF. The rearrangement uses TRBV7-2 and TRBJ1-1; the match to TRBD1 covers 8 bases. V lost 5 bases and J lost 7; bases outside the gene matches: 6. The CDR3 contains 13 residues. In germline, CDR1 is SGHTA, CDR2 FQGNSA.

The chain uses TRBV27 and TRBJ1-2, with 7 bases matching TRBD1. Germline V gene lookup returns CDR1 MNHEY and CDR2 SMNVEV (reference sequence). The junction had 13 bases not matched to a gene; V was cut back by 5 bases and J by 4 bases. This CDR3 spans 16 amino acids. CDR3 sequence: CASSTTNFRDSYGYTF. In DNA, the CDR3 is TGTGCCAGCAGTACTACCAATTTCAGGGACAGCTATGGCTACACCTTC.

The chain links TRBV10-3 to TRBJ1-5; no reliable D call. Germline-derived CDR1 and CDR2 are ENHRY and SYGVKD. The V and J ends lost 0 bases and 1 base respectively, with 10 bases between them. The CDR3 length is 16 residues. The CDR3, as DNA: TGTGCCATCAGTGAGTCCCGTCAGAGGAGCAATCAGCCCCAGCATTTT. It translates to CAISESRQRSNQPQHF.

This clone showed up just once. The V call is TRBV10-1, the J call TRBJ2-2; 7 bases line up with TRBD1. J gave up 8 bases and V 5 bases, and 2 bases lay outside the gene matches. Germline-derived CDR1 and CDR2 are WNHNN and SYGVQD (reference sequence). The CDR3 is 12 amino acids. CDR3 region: CASSTGAGELFF. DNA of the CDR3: TGCGCCAGCAGTACAGGGGCAGGGGAGCTGTTTTTT.

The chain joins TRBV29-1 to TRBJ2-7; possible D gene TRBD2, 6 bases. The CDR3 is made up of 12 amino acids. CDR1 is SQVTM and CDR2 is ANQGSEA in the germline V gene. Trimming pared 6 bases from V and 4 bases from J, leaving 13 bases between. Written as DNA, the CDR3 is TGCAGCGTAGAGACTAGAAGGTACGAGCAGTACTTC. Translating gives CSVETRRYEQYF.

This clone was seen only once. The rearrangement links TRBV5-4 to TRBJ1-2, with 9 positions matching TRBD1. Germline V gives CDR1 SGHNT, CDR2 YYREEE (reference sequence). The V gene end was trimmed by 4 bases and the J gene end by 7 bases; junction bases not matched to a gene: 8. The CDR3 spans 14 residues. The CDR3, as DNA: TGTGCCAGCAGCCCTCAGCACAGGGGGCGTGGCTACACCTTC. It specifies CASSPQHRGRGYTF.

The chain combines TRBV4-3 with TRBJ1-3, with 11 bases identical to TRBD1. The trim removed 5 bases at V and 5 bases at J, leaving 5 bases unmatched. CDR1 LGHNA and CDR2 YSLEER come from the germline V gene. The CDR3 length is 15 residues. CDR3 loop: CASSSDRGQRNTIYF. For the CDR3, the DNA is TGCGCCAGCAGCTCGGACAGGGGGCAAAGAAACACCATATATTTT.

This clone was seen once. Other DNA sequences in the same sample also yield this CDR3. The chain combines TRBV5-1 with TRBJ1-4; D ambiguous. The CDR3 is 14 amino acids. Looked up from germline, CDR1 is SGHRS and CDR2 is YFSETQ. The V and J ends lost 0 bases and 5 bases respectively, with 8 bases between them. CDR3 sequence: CASSLDQVNEKLFF. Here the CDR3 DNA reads TGCGCCAGCAGCTTGGACCAGGTCAATGAAAAACTGTTTTTT.

For the CDR3, the DNA is TGTGCCCGGGGGGCCCAAGCTAACTATGGCTACACCTTC. It translates to CARGAQANYGYTF. The chain carries TRBV30 and TRBJ1-2, with D tentatively TRBD1 (6 bases). There are 13 residues in the CDR3. V gave up 8 bases and J gave up 0 bases, with 13 bases separating them. CDR1 is GTSNPN and CDR2 is SVGIG in the germline V gene (reference sequence).

DNA for the CDR3: TGTGCCAGCAGCTTAGCGGGTGTGGGACAGGACAGGGGGTTCTATGGCTACACCTTC. This sequence encodes CASSLAGVGQDRGFYGYTF. The chain has TRBV11-2 and TRBJ1-2, with 10 bases lining up with TRBD1. The CDR3 length is 19 residues. In germline, CDR1 is SGHAT, CDR2 FQNNGV. With 1 base clipped from V and 4 bases from J, the junction kept 15 bases outside the gene matches.

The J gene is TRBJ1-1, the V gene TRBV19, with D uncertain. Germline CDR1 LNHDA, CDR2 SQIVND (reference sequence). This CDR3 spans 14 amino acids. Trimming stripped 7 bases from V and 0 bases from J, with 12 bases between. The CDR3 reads CASTRGNMNTEAFF. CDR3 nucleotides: TGTGCCAGTACTAGAGGGAACATGAACACTGAAGCTTTCTTT.